This T cell receptor (beta chain) derives from a study of PD-1 blockade in classical Hodgkin lymphoma. Study-level findings and limits: Prior therapy or disease activity may underlie the repertoire differences, whose causes remain undefined. CD4+ TCR diversity, unlike CD8+, rose significantly by C4D1.

The time point was: cycle 4 day 1 (C4D1), after 5 to 7 weeks of nivolumab. All patients relapsed after autologous stem cell transplantation, and brentuximab vedotin exposure varied. This clone was seen just once. Its antigen remains unidentified. Clones were sequenced by immunoSEQ multiplex PCR, and TCRdb holds only the in-frame ones, with some missing. Among 30,000 to 50,000 clones listed, just over 75% were seen once. Germline assignment: CDR1 SGHRS and CDR2 YFSETQ. The ends lost 0 bases at V and 1 base at J; junction bases unmatched: 10. The CDR3 spans 18 residues. This TCR was sampled from a human donor with classical Hodgkin lymphoma. The material sequenced was peripheral blood mononuclear cells (PBMCs), taken before the fourth cycle of nivolumab. The V call is TRBV5-1, the J call TRBJ2-5, with 9 positions matching TRBD2. CDR3 nucleotide sequence: TGCGCCAGCAGCTTGGGAGCGGGGGGCCACTTGGGCCAAGAGACCCAGTACTTC. Its protein is CASSLGAGGHLGQETQYF. The whole variable domain, filled in from reference TRBV5-1 and TRBJ2-5, reads KAGVTQTPRYLIKTRGQQVTLSCSPISGHRSVSWYQQTPGQGLQFLFEYFSETQRNKGNFPGRFSGRQFSNSRSEMNVSTLELGDSALYLCASSLGAGGHLGQETQYFGPGTRLLVL.